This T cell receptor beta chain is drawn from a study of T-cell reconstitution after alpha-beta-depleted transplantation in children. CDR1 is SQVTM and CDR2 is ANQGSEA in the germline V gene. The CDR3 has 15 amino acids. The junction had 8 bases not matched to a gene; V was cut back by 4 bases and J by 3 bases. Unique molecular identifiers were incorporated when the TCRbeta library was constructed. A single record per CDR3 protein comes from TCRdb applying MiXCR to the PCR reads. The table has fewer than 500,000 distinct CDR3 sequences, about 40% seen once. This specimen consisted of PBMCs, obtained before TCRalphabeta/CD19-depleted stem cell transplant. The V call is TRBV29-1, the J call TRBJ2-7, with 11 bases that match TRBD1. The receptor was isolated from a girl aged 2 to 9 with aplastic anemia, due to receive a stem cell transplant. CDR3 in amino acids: CSVVAPGQGGYEQYF. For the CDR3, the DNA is TGCAGCGTTGTGGCTCCGGGACAGGGGGGCTACGAGCAGTACTTC.